This T cell receptor beta chain was obtained from a study of metastatic and nonmetastatic thyroid tumors. CDR3 size: 14 residues. V dropped 4 bases and J dropped 6; count of bases not matched to a gene: 8. This clone turned up a few times. Every patient underwent thyroid surgery untreated. TCRdb re-analyzed the PCR reads through MiXCR. The sample yields about 16,000 clones, about 25% seen once. This TCR was recovered from a female donor with papillary thyroid cancer or a benign thyroid nodule (not recorded which). Some clones in this sample may be carry-over from other donors' samples. V usage is TRBV12-3 or TRBV12-4 and J usage is TRBJ1-2; 7 bases align to TRBD1. Sequenced sample: adjacent normal tissue. The CDR3 loop reads CASSSHRQGHGYTF. In DNA, the CDR3 is TGTGCCAGCAGTTCCCACCGACAGGGCCATGGCTACACCTTC.